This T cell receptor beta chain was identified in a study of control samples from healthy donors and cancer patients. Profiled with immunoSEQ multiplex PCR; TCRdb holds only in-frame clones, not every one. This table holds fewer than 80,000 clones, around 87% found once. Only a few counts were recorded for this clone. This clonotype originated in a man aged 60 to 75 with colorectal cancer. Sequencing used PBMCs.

The CDR3 loop is CAGQVSEQYF. The CDR3 DNA reads as TGTGCCGGCCAGGTCAGCGAGCAGTACTTC. The V gene is TRBV21-1, the J gene TRBJ2-7; the D segment call TRBD1 is taken from the table without a DNA check. TRBV21-1 is tagged as a pseudogene. The CDR3 runs 10 residues.